Each of the 22 T cell receptor beta chains below was sequenced from the same sample in a study of identifying expanded T cells in peripheral blood. Profiling relied on immunoSEQ multiplex PCR, and the TCRdb table lists in-frame clones only, not all of them. The repertoire holds approximately 85,000 clones, with 84% as singletons. Sequencing was done on a sample of blood. Source of these receptors: a person aged 18 to 70 in good health.

The chain joins TRBV25-1 to TRBJ2-7; D is uncertain. This CDR3 is 16 amino acids long. V gave up 6 bases and J gave up 7 bases, with 25 bases separating them. The germline gives CDR1 MGHDK, CDR2 SYGVNS. DNA of the CDR3: TGTGCCAGCAGCCCCCCCTGGGCAGCCACGGTAGGGGAGCAGTACTTC. It translates to CASSPPWAATVGEQYF.

J is TRBJ1-2 and V is TRBV13, with D tentatively TRBD1 (5 bases). The V gene lost 7 bases and the J gene lost 6 bases, with 15 bases spanning the gap. The CDR3 is 13 residues long. The germline V gene has CDR1 PRHDT and CDR2 FYEKMQ (reference sequence). The CDR3 DNA is TGTGCCAGCACCCATTGGGGCAGCCATGGCTACACCTTC. This encodes CASTHWGSHGYTF.

This clone was seen at least ten times. The J gene is TRBJ1-2, the V gene TRBV28; 9 nucleotides line up with TRBD1. The length of the CDR3 is 14 residues. Trimming cost V 6 bases and J 7 bases; bases outside gene matches: 9. Per the germline V gene, CDR1 is MDHEN and CDR2 is SYDVKM. CDR3: CASSPTGGPSGYTF. In DNA form, the CDR3 reads TGTGCCAGCAGCCCAACAGGGGGCCCGAGTGGCTACACCTTC.

This chain uses TRBV9 with TRBJ2-1; TRBD2 might be the D (6 bases). V was shortened by 6 bases and J by 8 bases, with 18 bases between the two germline ends. Germline CDR1 reads SGDLS; CDR2 reads YYNGEE. CDR3 length: 14 residues. The CDR3 here is CASKSQEGTDEQFF. The CDR3 nucleotides read TGTGCCAGCAAGAGTCAGGAGGGTACGGATGAGCAGTTCTTC.

This chain connects TRBV5-4 to TRBJ2-3; 14 nucleotides line up with TRBD2. The CDR3 sequence is 17 residues long. CDR1 is SGHNT, CDR2 YYREEE, per germline (reference sequence). Unmatched junction bases numbered 9, after V lost 4 bases and J lost 5 bases. The CDR3 protein is CASSVPTSGRAIDTQYF. CDR3 in DNA: TGTGCCAGCAGCGTCCCGACTAGCGGGAGGGCAATAGATACGCAGTATTTT.

This clone has just a few counts. The rearrangement joins TRBV9 to TRBJ2-2, with TRBD2 matching over 7 bases. Germline V gene data show CDR1 as SGDLS and CDR2 as YYNGEE. The CDR3 contains 15 residues. V was clipped by 3 bases and J by 0 bases; unmatched bases: 2. CDR3 region: CASSGGGPNTGELFF. The CDR3, as DNA: TGTGCCAGCAGCGGGGGAGGGCCGAACACCGGGGAGCTGTTTTTT.

This clone appeared a single time. The CDR3 coding sequence is TGTGCCAGCACCGGGCCTAGCGGCTACGAGCAGTACTTC. This codes for CASTGPSGYEQYF. The rearrangement links TRBV28 to TRBJ2-7; 7 nucleotides match TRBD2. Unmatched junction bases numbered 6, after V lost 7 bases and J lost 3 bases. The CDR3 has 13 residues. Germline-derived CDR1 and CDR2 are MDHEN and SYDVKM.

The chain is built from TRBV29-1 and TRBJ2-1; TRBD2 matches at 12 bases. The CDR3 has 14 amino acids. J was trimmed by 3 bases and V by 7 bases; bases with no gene match: 4. Germline V gives CDR1 SQVTM, CDR2 ANQGSEA. The CDR3 DNA reads TGCAGCGGATCGACTAGCGGGAGCTACAATGAGCAGTTCTTC. It yields the protein CSGSTSGSYNEQFF.

This clone was detected a few times. The chain recombines TRBV6-1 with TRBJ2-7; D is unclear. Germline V gene sequence: CDR1 MNHNS, CDR2 SASEGT. CDR3 length: 14 amino acids. V was shortened by 7 bases and J by 2 bases, with 15 bases between the two germline ends. DNA of the CDR3: TGTGCCAGCAACTACCCAGGTTTAACCTACGAGCAGTACTTC. This codes for CASNYPGLTYEQYF.

The rearrangement joins TRBV7-8 to TRBJ1-2; possible D gene TRBD1, 5 bases. Germline V gives CDR1 SGHVS, CDR2 FQNEAQ. The CDR3 totals 15 residues. V lost 1 base and J 6 bases, leaving 15 bases between the germline ends. As DNA, the CDR3 is TGTGCCAGCAGCTTAGGGGAATCCGGGGCCAATGGCTACACCTTC. As protein: CASSLGESGANGYTF.

The gene calls are TRBV9 and TRBJ1-2; D is unresolved. The germline V and J ends were trimmed by 1 base and 3 bases, with 16 bases remaining between them. This CDR3 is 16 amino acids long. Germline CDR1 is SGDLS and CDR2 is YYNGEE. The CDR3 nucleotides read TGTGCCAGCAGCGTATCCCCCCAGACGGTTTACTATGGCTACACCTTC. Translating gives CASSVSPQTVYYGYTF.

The J gene is TRBJ2-3, the V gene TRBV27; no reliable D call. Trimming took off 2 bases at V and 0 bases at J, with 12 bases between the two ends. The CDR3 is 16 residues long. Germline CDR1 MNHEY, CDR2 SMNVEV (reference sequence). The CDR3 sequence is CASSLLPSSSTDTQYF. The CDR3 bases are TGTGCCAGCAGTTTACTTCCTAGTTCTAGCACAGATACGCAGTATTTT.

V is TRBV4-3 and J is TRBJ2-1; D is unresolved. CDR1 LGHNA and CDR2 YSLEER come from the germline V gene. V lost 5 bases, J lost 9 bases, and 17 bases lay in between. The CDR3 runs to 14 residues. The CDR3 protein is CASSFSGLSGEQFF. DNA for the CDR3: TGCGCCAGCAGCTTCTCAGGCCTTTCAGGTGAGCAGTTCTTC.

The rearrangement uses TRBV4-1 and TRBJ2-7; D perhaps matches TRBD2 (6 bases). There are 12 residues in the CDR3. V lost 1 base, J lost 5 bases, and 6 bases lay in between. CDR1 MGHRA and CDR2 YSYEKL come from the germline V gene. This CDR3 reads CASSQAGDEQYF. In DNA, the CDR3 is TGCGCCAGCAGCCAAGCGGGGGACGAGCAGTACTTC.

This chain connects TRBV5-1 to TRBJ2-3; D not resolved. The CDR3 spans 15 residues. V lost 0 bases to trimming and J lost 2 bases, with 10 bases between them. CDR1 and CDR2 from the germline V gene are SGHRS and YFSETQ. The CDR3 loop is CASSLEGFSTDTQYF. The CDR3 DNA is TGCGCCAGCAGCTTGGAAGGGTTTTCCACAGATACGCAGTATTTT.

In this sample, this clone turned up once. The chain recombines TRBV6-5 with TRBJ1-2, with D tentatively TRBD1 (6 bases). Germline V lookup: CDR1 MNHEY, CDR2 SVGAGI. The CDR3 covers 14 residues. Trimming removed 0 bases at V and 4 bases at J, with 9 bases between. CDR3 in amino acids: CASSYSQGSYGYTF. The CDR3 DNA follows: TGTGCCAGCAGTTACTCCCAGGGGTCCTATGGCTACACCTTC.

V and J are TRBV5-6 and TRBJ2-7; D not resolved. Trimming left V 1 base short and J 3 bases short, with 5 bases between. Germline V gene lookup returns CDR1 SGHDT and CDR2 YYEEEE. CDR3 length: 12 amino acids. CDR3 residues: CASSLRSYEQYF. The CDR3 coding sequence is TGTGCCAGCAGCTTGAGGAGCTACGAGCAGTACTTC. Drawing the rest from reference TRBV5-6 and TRBJ2-7, the complete variable domain is DAGVTQSPTHLIKTRGQQVTLRCSPKSGHDTVSWYQQALGQGPQFIFQYYEEEERQRGNFPDRFSGHQFPNYSSELNVNALLLGDSALYLCASSLRSYEQYFGPGTRLTVT.

The V gene is TRBV4-1, the J gene TRBJ2-7; TRBD2 matches 14 bases. The ends lost 4 bases at V and 7 bases at J; junction bases unmatched: 6. This CDR3 has 15 residues. CDR1 is MGHRA, CDR2 YSYEKL, per germline. CDR3 bases: TGCGCCAGCAGCCCTGGGACTAGCGGGAGCGAAGAGCAGTACTTC. Translating gives CASSPGTSGSEEQYF.

There are a few counts of this clone. The chain couples TRBV20-1 to TRBJ2-5; D gene uncertain. This CDR3 has 11 amino acids. Trimming cost V 3 bases and J 7 bases, with 9 bases left between them. Germline CDR1 and CDR2: DFQATT and SNEGSKA (reference sequence). CDR3: CSASPESTQYF. CDR3 nucleotide sequence: TGCAGTGCTAGCCCGGAGTCGACCCAGTACTTC.

This rearrangement joins TRBV5-6 to TRBJ2-1; 7 bases are shared with TRBD1. The CDR3 sequence is 15 residues long. V dropped 2 bases and J dropped 4; count of bases not matched to a gene: 6. CDR1 SGHDT and CDR2 YYEEEE come from the germline V gene. DNA of the CDR3: TGTGCCAGCAGCTTTAGGGACAGACCGTACAATGAGCAGTTCTTC. As protein: CASSFRDRPYNEQFF.

The V and J genes are TRBV4-3 and TRBJ2-1; 12 bases fit TRBD2. This CDR3 is 17 amino acids long. Germline CDR1 and CDR2: LGHNA and YSLEER. V lost 6 bases to trimming and J lost 8 bases; unmatched junction nucleotides: 14. The DNA of the CDR3 is TGCGCCAGCAGTCCATACTTACCTAGCGGGAGGGCCGATGAGCAGTTCTTC. It translates to CASSPYLPSGRADEQFF.

This chain uses TRBV5-8 with TRBJ2-2; 8 bases fit TRBD1. V lost 2 bases, J lost 3 bases, and 3 bases stayed unmatched. Germline CDR1 reads SGHTS; CDR2 reads YDEGEE. CDR3 size: 15 residues. CDR3 amino acids: CASSLGQGDTGELFF. DNA for the CDR3: TGTGCCAGCAGCTTAGGACAGGGCGACACCGGGGAGCTGTTTTTT.